The 22 T cell receptor beta chains in this list originate from one sample, sequenced in a study of blood T cells in healthy people across ages. Combining a sample-barcoded 5' primer with a J-beta primer mix, a second PCR ran for roughly 7 to 12 cycles. TCRdb used MiXCR to reprocess the 5' RACE reads, holding one entry per CDR3 protein. The sample records about 830,000 distinct CDR3 sequences, roughly 60% being singletons. Material: blood. These receptors were collected from a man aged 25 to 40 in good health.

The chain is built from TRBV18 and TRBJ2-7; 7 bases match TRBD2. The trim removed 3 bases at V and 5 bases at J, leaving 7 bases unmatched. The CDR3 covers 14 residues. Per the germline V gene, CDR1 is KGHSH and CDR2 is LQKENI. The chain's CDR3 is CASSPPLREDEQYF. CDR3 DNA sequence: TGTGCCAGCTCACCGCCTTTACGGGAGGACGAGCAGTACTTC.

This clonotype appeared a single time. The V and J genes are TRBV6-5 and TRBJ2-1, with D possibly TRBD1 on 5 matching bases. Germline V gene data show CDR1 as MNHEY and CDR2 as SVGAGI. The CDR3 loop spans 11 amino acids. Between the trimmed V and J ends, which lost 7 bases and 9 bases, there was a span of 10 bases. Here the CDR3 DNA reads TGTGCCAGCACCCAAGGGGTTGAGCAGTTCTTC. This gives the protein CASTQGVEQFF.

The rearrangement joins TRBV20-1 to TRBJ2-5; TRBD2 matches at 10 bases. The germline CDR1 and CDR2 sequences are DFQATT and SNEGSKA (reference sequence). The CDR3 runs 16 residues. V trimming: 1 base; J trimming: 4 bases; junction bases outside the gene matches: 9. CDR3: CSARVVGSGGLETQYF. The CDR3 DNA reads TGCAGTGCTAGAGTAGTCGGTAGCGGGGGGTTAGAGACCCAGTACTTC.

The genes are TRBV6-5 and TRBJ2-1; TRBD2 matches at 9 bases. CDR3 length equals 14 residues. The V gene end was trimmed by 6 bases and the J gene end by 13 bases; junction bases not matched to a gene: 13. Germline CDR1 reads MNHEY; CDR2 reads SVGAGI. The CDR3 coding sequence is TGTGCCAGCAGCCCTAGCGGGACCCCAGGGGGTCAGTTCTTC. This gives the protein CASSPSGTPGGQFF.

In nucleotides, the CDR3 is TGTGCCAGCAGTTTACGGACCCCGGACGAGCAGTACTTC. It encodes CASSLRTPDEQYF. The genes are TRBV12-3 or TRBV12-4 and TRBJ2-4; D is unresolved. The DNA end lines up better with TRBJ2-7; the J call may be wrong. The CDR3 is made up of 13 amino acids.

In its sample, this clonotype was seen a few times. This chain links TRBV10-3 with TRBJ2-5, with a tentative D call TRBD2 (6 bases). The CDR3 covers 14 residues. The germline CDR1 and CDR2 sequences are ENHRY and SYGVKD. V dropped 11 bases and J dropped 1 base, with 17 bases sitting between them. The CDR3 here is CAASGTLSQETQYF. The CDR3 region has the DNA TGTGCCGCCTCCGGGACTTTGAGCCAAGAGACCCAGTACTTC.

The chain uses TRBV5-1 and TRBJ1-1; 9 nucleotides agree with TRBD1. Trimming took 3 bases from V and 0 from J; bases not matched to a gene: 6. Germline CDR1 reads SGHRS; CDR2 reads YFSETQ. The CDR3 has 16 residues. The CDR3 here is CASSSGTGSLNTEAFF. The CDR3 DNA sequence: TGCGCCAGCAGCTCCGGGACAGGGAGTTTGAACACTGAAGCTTTCTTT. Using reference TRBV5-1 and TRBJ1-1 for the parts outside the CDR3, the full variable domain is KAGVTQTPRYLIKTRGQQVTLSCSPISGHRSVSWYQQTPGQGLQFLFEYFSETQRNKGNFPGRFSGRQFSNSRSEMNVSTLELGDSALYLCASSSGTGSLNTEAFFGQGTRLTVV.

This clonotype was counted between two and nine times. The J gene is TRBJ2-7, the V gene TRBV13; 8 nucleotides align to TRBD1. V dropped 5 bases and J dropped 2; count of bases not matched to a gene: 8. Looked up from germline, CDR1 is PRHDT and CDR2 is FYEKMQ (reference sequence). The CDR3 sequence is 15 residues long. This CDR3 reads CASSPGQGTTYEQYF. Here the CDR3 DNA reads TGTGCCAGCAGCCCCGGACAGGGCACTACCTACGAGCAGTACTTC.

This clonotype was observed many times. The chain couples TRBV14 to TRBJ1-6, with a tentative D call TRBD1 (5 bases). The ends were cut back, 0 bases at V and 0 bases at J, with 9 bases in the middle. This CDR3 has 17 amino acids. Germline values: CDR1 SGHDN, CDR2 FVKESK. The CDR3 reads CASSQDAGTSYNSPLHF. CDR3 DNA sequence: TGTGCCAGCAGCCAAGATGCAGGGACCTCCTATAATTCACCCCTCCACTTT.

V usage is TRBV4-1 and J usage is TRBJ2-3; no clear D. This CDR3 contains 13 residues. Between the trimmed V and J ends, which lost 0 bases and 5 bases, there was a span of 6 bases. Per the germline V gene, CDR1 is MGHRA and CDR2 is YSYEKL. CDR3 sequence (DNA): TGCGCCAGCAGCCAAGATCGGGTAGATACGCAGTATTTT. Its translation: CASSQDRVDTQYF.

To note about this clonotype: The junction departs from the called germline gene at one end, perhaps through a read error. This chain uses TRBV2 with TRBJ2-1; D perhaps matches TRBD2 (6 bases). The CDR3 sequence is 16 residues long. Germline CDR1 is SNHLY and CDR2 is FYNNEI. CDR3 sequence (DNA): TGTGCCTGCAGTGGCGGACTAAGGAGCTCCTACAATGAGCAGTTCTTC. Translation: CACSGGLRSSYNEQFF.

This chain joins TRBV6-5 and TRBJ2-3; weak D call: TRBD1 (5 bases). The germline gives CDR1 MNHEY, CDR2 SVGAGI. This CDR3 contains 15 residues. Trimming removed 0 bases at V and 0 bases at J, with 7 bases between. The CDR3 bases are TGTGCCAGCAGTTACTCGTACAGGAGCACAGATACGCAGTATTTT. Its protein is CASSYSYRSTDTQYF.

This clonotype was picked up many times. This chain's CDR3 is CASSEWRGAGTEAFF. In DNA, the CDR3 is TGTGCCAGCAGTGAATGGAGGGGCGCCGGCACTGAAGCTTTCTTT. The rearrangement joins TRBV25-1 to TRBJ1-1; maybe TRBD1 (5 bases). Per germline, CDR1 MGHDK and CDR2 SYGVNS. Trimming took off 1 base at V and 4 bases at J, with 13 bases between the two ends. The CDR3 totals 15 residues.

This clonotype was observed a handful of times. The chain links TRBV4-3 to TRBJ2-5; D remains unclear. Per the germline V gene, CDR1 is LGHNA and CDR2 is YSLEER. CDR3 length equals 16 residues. Trimming stripped 0 bases from V and 1 base from J, with 12 bases between. CDR3: CASSQEFRRFQETQYF. CDR3 DNA sequence: TGCGCCAGCAGCCAAGAGTTTCGACGGTTCCAAGAGACCCAGTACTTC.

The chain joins TRBV9 to TRBJ2-2, with 11 bases identical to TRBD1. The CDR3 length is 15 residues. Trimming removed 3 bases from V and 6 bases from J; junction bases left unmatched: 4. In germline, CDR1 is SGDLS, CDR2 YYNGEE. DNA for the CDR3: TGTGCCAGCAGCGGCTGGACAGGGGGCCCCGGGGAGCTGTTTTTT. Its translation is CASSGWTGGPGELFF.

The chain has TRBV12-3 or TRBV12-4 and TRBJ2-7; D is unclear. V lost 4 bases and J lost 2, with 12 bases in between. The CDR3 consists of 14 residues. CDR3 nucleotide sequence: TGTGCCAGCAGTTCAGTGCAGGCAACCTACGAGCAGTACTTC. It yields the protein CASSSVQATYEQYF.

With regard to this clonotype: Being one base from a much bigger clone, this may be a read error. The gene calls are TRBV29-1 and TRBJ2-5; TRBD1 is a possible D gene (6 bases). The DNA end favors TRBJ2-7, so the J call may be wrong. Germline V gene lookup returns CDR1 SQVTM and CDR2 ANQGSEA. CDR3 size: 13 residues. Here the CDR3 reads CSVKLQGRDEQYF. CDR3 nucleotide sequence: TGCAGCGTGAAGCTACAGGGAAGAGACGAGCAGTACTTC.

This clonotype turned up a few times. The V gene is TRBV6-5, the J gene TRBJ2-7; 11 nucleotides agree with TRBD2. The CDR3 has 15 residues. The J segment lost 4 bases and the V segment lost 2 bases, leaving 4 bases of the junction unmatched. The germline CDR1 and CDR2 sequences are MNHEY and SVGAGI. The CDR3 is CASSYGTSGGYEQYF. DNA for the CDR3: TGTGCCAGCAGTTACGGTACTAGCGGGGGTTACGAGCAGTACTTC.

The chain carries TRBV2 and TRBJ2-3, with D possibly called TRBD1 or TRBD2 (5 bases each). Germline assignment: CDR1 SNHLY and CDR2 FYNNEI. V shed 5 bases and J shed 4 bases, with 22 bases lying between them. The CDR3 extends over 17 amino acids. CDR3 DNA sequence: TGTGCCAGCAGTCCCCACCTGGGACCCGCCCGACCAGATACGCAGTATTTT. Amino acids: CASSPHLGPARPDTQYF.

The rearrangement uses TRBV12-3 or TRBV12-4 and TRBJ2-4; tentatively, D is TRBD1 or TRBD2 (5 bases each). The J call is uncertain, as TRBJ2-7 better fits the DNA end. CDR3 length equals 15 residues. The CDR3 sequence: CASSLSQAGVYEQYF. For the CDR3, the DNA is TGTGCCAGCAGTTTATCACAGGCCGGGGTCTACGAGCAGTACTTC.

This clonotype was recorded a few times. The rearrangement links TRBV4-2 to TRBJ2-6; D gene unclear. The CDR3 has 15 residues. Germline loops: CDR1 LGHNA, CDR2 YNFKEQ. Trimming left V 2 bases short and J 4 bases short, with 9 bases between. The CDR3 is CASSQKGTGANVLTF. The CDR3 coding sequence is TGTGCCAGCAGCCAAAAGGGTACCGGGGCCAACGTCCTGACTTTC.

The chain joins TRBV3-1 to TRBJ2-1; perhaps TRBD2 as D (5 bases). The J call is in doubt because the DNA end fits TRBJ2-7 better. CDR1 and CDR2 (germline): LGHDT, YNNKEL (reference sequence). The CDR3 is made up of 15 amino acids. CDR3 bases: TGTGCCAGCAGCCGCCTAGCAAGCTCCTACAATGAGCAGTACTTC. Translation gives CASSRLASSYNEQYF.